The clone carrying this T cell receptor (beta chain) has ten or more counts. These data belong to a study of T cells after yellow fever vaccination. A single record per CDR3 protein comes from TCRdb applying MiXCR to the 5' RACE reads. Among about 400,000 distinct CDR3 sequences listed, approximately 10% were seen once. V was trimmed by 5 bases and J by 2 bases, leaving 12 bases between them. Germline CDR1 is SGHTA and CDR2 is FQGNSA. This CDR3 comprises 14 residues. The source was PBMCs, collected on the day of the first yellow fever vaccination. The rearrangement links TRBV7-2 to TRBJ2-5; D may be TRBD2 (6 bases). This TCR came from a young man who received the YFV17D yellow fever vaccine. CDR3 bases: TGTGCCAGCAGCCCCGGACTATCTCAAGAGACCCAGTACTTC. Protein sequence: CASSPGLSQETQYF.